This T cell receptor (beta chain) was found in a study of tumor and adjacent non-tumor tissue in lung cancer. Study-wide points: Normal lung showed higher cumulative top 100 clone frequency than tumor. Patients with more diverse tumor TCRs had worse survival.

The V end was cut by 1 base, the J end by 3 bases, with 16 bases between. This CDR3 has 17 residues. No cell sorting was done before RNA was extracted from the tissue. With regard to this clonotype: Its antigen remains unidentified.

TCRbeta libraries were built with three rounds of nested PCR, modified from ARM-PCR. Each CDR3 protein gets one entry after TCRdb re-called the multiplex PCR reads with MiXCR. The data contain more than 85,000 distinct CDR3 sequences, 75% of them seen just once; the ten biggest clones take up about 40%. The specimen was lung tumor tissue. V gene TRBV12-3 or TRBV12-4 combines with J gene TRBJ1-5, with D possibly being TRBD1 (6 bases). The TCR was taken from a woman aged 55-75 years with non-small cell lung cancer. CDR3 residues: CASSLVGGAGLNQPQHF. The DNA for the CDR3 is TGTGCCAGCAGTTTAGTGGGGGGGGCAGGGCTCAATCAGCCCCAGCATTTT.